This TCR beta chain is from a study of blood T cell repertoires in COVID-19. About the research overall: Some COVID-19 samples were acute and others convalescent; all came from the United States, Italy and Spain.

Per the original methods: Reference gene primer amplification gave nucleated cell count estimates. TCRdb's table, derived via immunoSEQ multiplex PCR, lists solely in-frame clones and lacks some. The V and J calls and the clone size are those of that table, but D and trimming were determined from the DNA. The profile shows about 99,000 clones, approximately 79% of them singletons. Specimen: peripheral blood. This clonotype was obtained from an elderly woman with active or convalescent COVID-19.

The DNA for the CDR3 is TGTGCCAGCAGCGCGGACAGTTTGAACACTGAAGCTTTCTTT. Its protein is CASSADSLNTEAFF. This chain connects TRBV7-8 to TRBJ1-1, with D possibly matching TRBD1 (6 bases). V gave up 5 bases and J gave up 0 bases, with 10 bases separating them. CDR1 and CDR2 from the germline V gene are SGHVS and FQNEAQ. The CDR3 contains 14 residues.